This TCR beta chain comes out of a study of blood T cell repertoires in COVID-19. V lost 2 bases, J lost 6 bases, and 4 bases lay in between. This CDR3 contains 12 residues. Per germline, CDR1 KGHSH and CDR2 LQKENI. Recruited during active infection, patients (from Seattle) were subsequently followed longitudinally. The assay was immunoSEQ multiplex PCR, and TCRdb's table has in-frame clones only and misses some. The table shows under 250,000 clones, with 65% to 90% occurring only once. Sequenced input: peripheral blood. The TCR comes from a man over 45 with COVID-19, enrolled during active disease. This chain joins TRBV18 and TRBJ2-2; D remains unclear. CDR3 bases: TGTGCCAGCTCACCAAGAGCCGGGGAGCTGTTTTTT. This translates into CASSPRAGELFF.